This T cell receptor beta chain was obtained from a study of blood T cell repertoires in COVID-19. Study background: Whether acute or convalescent, the COVID-19 samples came from the United States, Italy and Spain.

With 1 base removed from V and 6 bases from J, the gap between germline ends came to 15 bases. In germline, CDR1 is KGHDR, CDR2 SFDVKD. The CDR3 is 16 residues long. TCRdb keeps only in-frame clones here, not all; method: immunoSEQ multiplex PCR. In the table there are about 500,000 clones, 70% to 90% of which are singletons. Patients from Seattle were sampled longitudinally, starting during active infection. The sequenced material came from peripheral blood. This rearrangement joins TRBV24-1 to TRBJ2-1; possible D gene TRBD1, 6 bases. This receptor was obtained from a woman aged 45-65 years with COVID-19, enrolled during active disease. As DNA, the CDR3 is TGTGCCACCAGTGATTTTACAGGGCAGGGGAGCAATGAGCAGTTCTTC. It specifies CATSDFTGQGSNEQFF.